This T cell receptor beta chain was observed in a study of CD8 T cells in ankylosing spondylitis. Points from the study as a whole: There was a TCR beta motif, made of several highly homologous variants, that appeared characteristic of ankylosing spondylitis blood.

The sample holds a few counts of this clonotype. Its antigen is unknown. Germline V gene data show CDR1 as SGDLS and CDR2 as YYNGEE. V trimming: 5 bases; J trimming: 2 bases; junction bases outside the gene matches: 6. This CDR3 comprises 15 residues. TCRdb processed the 5' RACE reads anew with MiXCR; each CDR3 protein has one entry. This sample has more than 500,000 distinct CDR3 sequences, with roughly 5.2% found just once. The V gene is TRBV9, the J gene TRBJ2-1; 8 nucleotides match TRBD2. The sequence came from a male donor with ankylosing spondylitis. The source material was blood, either unsorted or a sorted T cell fraction (not recorded which). CDR3 loop: CASSAGGKTYNEQFF. In DNA, the CDR3 is TGTGCCAGCAGTGCGGGGGGTAAGACCTACAATGAGCAGTTCTTC.